The text below deals with one T cell receptor beta chain. This sample was taken from a study of blood T cell repertoires in COVID-19. Background on the study: Both acute and convalescent COVID-19 samples were obtained from the United States, Italy and Spain. From T cells, B-cell-depleted T cells, or PBMCs came the material, which was cDNA or gDNA.

Source study methods: Amplification with reference gene primers provided the estimates of nucleated cell counts. Profiling relied on immunoSEQ multiplex PCR, and the TCRdb table lists in-frame clones only, not all of them. The DNA was the basis for D and trimming; V, J and clone size are from that table. The sample contains 57,000 or so clones, approximately 80% of which appear only once. The germline CDR1 and CDR2 sequences are PRHDT and FYEKMQ (reference sequence). The CDR3 runs 14 residues. Trimming removed 5 bases from V and 0 bases from J, with 8 bases in between. The sample was peripheral blood. The chain has TRBV13 and TRBJ1-3; D gene ambiguous. This clonotype was sampled from a man between 60 and 75 years old with acute or convalescent COVID-19. This CDR3 reads CASSPSGSGNTIYF. The CDR3 bases are TGTGCCAGCAGCCCCTCGGGCTCTGGAAACACCATATATTTT.